This T cell receptor (beta chain) was sequenced in a study of blood T cells in healthy people across ages. A J-beta primer mix and a sample-barcoded 5' primer were used in a second PCR of about 6 to 12 cycles. TCRdb reanalysed the 5' RACE reads using MiXCR and keeps one entry per CDR3 protein. The sample shows approximately 1.5 million distinct CDR3 sequences, around 36% of them seen only once. Concerning this clonotype itself: At one of its ends the junction is not consistent with the germline gene, which may arise from a read error.

The length of the CDR3 is 16 residues. The sample comprised blood. This clonotype was sampled from a woman aged 25 to 39 in good health. The chain carries TRBV12-3 or TRBV12-4 and TRBJ2-3, with 9 bases fitting TRBD2. Here the CDR3 DNA reads TGTGCCAGCAGTTTAGCGCGGGGGACTAGCACAGATACGGAGTATTTT. Protein: CASSLARGTSTDTEYF.